The clone carrying this T cell receptor beta chain was detected many times. This entry comes from a study of breast tumors, draining lymph nodes, adjacent tissues. Axillary draining lymph nodes of breast cancer patients supplied the node samples. TCRdb independently ran MiXCR on the multiplex PCR reads; one entry per CDR3 protein. The table has roughly 130,000 distinct CDR3 sequences, 30% to 35% seen once. Looked up from germline, CDR1 is SGHVS and CDR2 is FQNEAQ. The CDR3 loop spans 15 amino acids. The chain links TRBV7-8 to TRBJ1-2; D is uncertain. The sequenced material came from axillary lymph node tissue. The sequence derives from a female donor with breast cancer. Some clones in this sample may be carry-over from other donors' samples. CDR3 coding DNA: TGTGCTACCTTCACACAGTCGAGAGAAAACTATGGCTACACCTTC. This sequence encodes CATFTQSRENYGYTF.